The rows below give T cell receptor beta chains drawn from one sample of a study of cytomegalovirus exposure and HLA in healthy donors. TCRdb's copy holds only in-frame clones and misses some; the assay was immunoSEQ multiplex PCR. Recorded for this sample: tens of thousands of clones. The sample consisted of PBMCs. The receptors come from a woman in her thirties in good health and CMV-seronegative. The CDR3 runs from the conserved cysteine through the conserved F or W. Fields, in order: V gene, D gene, J gene, CDR3 DNA, CDR3 protein. D genes are given only for firm matches.

TRBV15	-	TRBJ1-4	TGTGCCACCAGCAGAGATGCGGGAGCCGCGGATGAAAAACTGTTTTTT	CATSRDAGAADEKLFF
TRBV28	TRBD1	TRBJ2-7	TGTGCCAGCAGGGGACAGGGTAGTTATTCCTACGAGCAGTACTTC	CASRGQGSYSYEQYF
TRBV7-9	-	TRBJ2-2	TGTGCCAGCAGCTTACCCCCCCCCGACACCGGGGAGCTGTTTTTT	CASSLPPPDTGELFF
TRBV18	TRBD1	TRBJ2-3	TGTGCCAGCTCACCGGGACAGCAAAGGAAGCAGTATTTT	CASSPGQQRKQYF
TRBV19	TRBD2	TRBJ2-7	TGTGCCAGTAGTATCGAGTCTAGCGGCCGGTACGAGCAGTACTTC	CASSIESSGRYEQYF
TRBV7-9	TRBD1	TRBJ2-3	TGTGCCAGCAGCATCGGACAGGGGATAGATACGCAGTATTTT	CASSIGQGIDTQYF
TRBV6-5	-	TRBJ1-5	TGTGCCAGCAGGCGGACTAAAATGGGCAATCAGCCCCAGCATTTT	CASRRTKMGNQPQHF
TRBV30	-	TRBJ1-1	TGTGCCTGGAATCGAAATCCGGAGGAAGCTTTCTTT	CAWNRNPEEAFF
TRBV5-1	TRBD1	TRBJ2-6	TGCGCCAGCACCGGGACAGGGAGAGGGGCCAACGTCCTGACTTTC	CASTGTGRGANVLTF
TRBV9	TRBD2	TRBJ2-1	TGTGCCAGCAGCCCCCAAGCGGGAGGTTTCGACAATGAGCAGTTCTTC	CASSPQAGGFDNEQFF
TRBV28	TRBD1	TRBJ2-7	TGTGCCAGCAGCCCTCCCAGGGGGACAATCCCCGAGCAGTACTTC	CASSPPRGTIPEQYF
TRBV19	-	TRBJ2-7	TGTGCCAGTAGTTTCCTCAAGCGATCCCCCTACGAGCAGTACTTC	CASSFLKRSPYEQYF
TRBV30	TRBD1	TRBJ1-6	TGTGCCTGGGGGGACAGGGGTAATTCACCCCTCCACTTT	CAWGDRGNSPLHF
TRBV4-3	-	TRBJ2-7	TGCGCCAGCAGCCAAGAGACAGGCACCTACGAGCAGTACTTC	CASSQETGTYEQYF
TRBV7-6	-	TRBJ2-3	TGTGCCAGCAGCTTACTAGCTGGCTCAGATACGCAGTATTTT	CASSLLAGSDTQYF
TRBV11-2	TRBD2	TRBJ2-2	TGTGCCAGCAGCTTAGGGCTAGCGGGGATGAACACCGGGGAGCTGTTTTTT	CASSLGLAGMNTGELFF
TRBV6-1	TRBD1	TRBJ1-2	TGTGCCAGCAGTCCCGGACAGGGATCCTATGGCTACACCTTC	CASSPGQGSYGYTF
TRBV5-1	-	TRBJ1-2	TGCGCCAGCAGCTTGGCCGGGTGGAAGTATGGCTACACCTTC	CASSLAGWKYGYTF
TRBV29-1	-	TRBJ2-1	TGCAGCGTTGAGGAGGGGGCACTGATGGTAGAGCAGTTCTTC	CSVEEGALMVEQFF
TRBV29-1	TRBD2	TRBJ2-3	TGCAGCCGGGGGGAAAACACAGATACGCAGTATTTT	CSRGENTDTQYF
TRBV14	TRBD1	TRBJ2-7	TGTGCCAGCAGCCAGTGGGACAGACCAAAAACCTACGAGCAGTACTTC	CASSQWDRPKTYEQYF
TRBV27	TRBD1	TRBJ1-4	TGTGCCAGCAGGCTGGTCGGGACAGGGGGCGATGAAAAACTGTTTTTT	CASRLVGTGGDEKLFF
TRBV9	-	TRBJ2-3	TGTGCCAGCAGTAGGAGGCCAGCTGAAAGGGATACGCAGTATTTT	CASSRRPAERDTQYF
TRBV7-3	TRBD1	TRBJ1-2	TGTGCCAGCAGCTTAAACCAGGGGGACTATGGCTACACCTTC	CASSLNQGDYGYTF
TRBV4-3	-	TRBJ1-2	TGCGCCAGCAGCCAAAACAGGGTAGGTGGCTACACCTTC	CASSQNRVGGYTF
TRBV10-2	-	TRBJ1-2	TGCGCCAGCAACGGAGGGTACGAAGGCTACACCTTC	CASNGGYEGYTF
TRBV7-9	TRBD1	TRBJ2-1	TGTGCCAGCAGGCCCCGGGACAGTGATTTAATGAATGAGCAGTTCTTC	CASRPRDSDLMNEQFF
TRBV5-1	TRBD1	TRBJ1-2	TGCGCCAGCAGCTTGATGACAGGGGGAGATGGCTACACCTTC	CASSLMTGGDGYTF
TRBV7-9	-	TRBJ2-2	TGTGCCAGCAGCTCCGGGACTGGGGTGGACGCCGGGGAGCTGTTTTTT	CASSSGTGVDAGELFF
TRBV6-5	TRBD1	TRBJ1-2	TGTGCCAGCAGTTACGTACAGGGGGGGGTATATGGCTACACCTTC	CASSYVQGGVYGYTF
TRBV4-2	TRBD2	TRBJ2-7	TGTGCCAGCAGCCAAGATTGGGGAATGGGACTAGCGGGGAAAGAGCAGTACTTC	CASSQDWGMGLAGKEQYF